This TCR beta chain was sequenced during a study of shared clonotypes between healthy human individuals. Study results and caveats: Against clonotypes common to all four donors, non-shared ones had lower generation probabilities. An anticipated effect of sequencing depth on clonotype sharing among donors was recognized.

The study ran the assay at deep level. Profiling relied on immunoSEQ multiplex PCR, and the TCRdb table lists in-frame clones only, not all of them. Of around 2.5 million clones in the sample, under 95% were seen once. Details on this clone: Its antigen is not known.

Germline V CDR1 and CDR2: SGHAT, FQNNGV. Trimming took off 6 bases at V and 1 base at J, with 25 bases between the two ends. The CDR3 is 18 residues long. This rearrangement joins TRBV11-2 to TRBJ2-7; D tentatively fits TRBD1 or TRBD2 (6 bases each). Sequenced material: naive CD4+ T cells from PBMCs. The sample's subset: CD45RA+ positively selected. This sequence was found in a man aged 18 to 35 in good health. Some clones in this sample may be carry-over from other donors' samples. The CDR3 nucleotides read TGTGCCAGCAGGAGTATAGGGGGGACAAAGATTGCGTCCTACGAGCAGTACTTC. As protein: CASRSIGGTKIASYEQYF.